This T cell receptor beta chain was recorded in a study of T cell responses to AZD1222 COVID-19 vaccine. Study-wide results and limits: Rises in breadth and depth of Spike-specific TCRs came after two AZD1222 doses. Spike-wide vaccine-associated CD4 TCRs dominated at 160-218 and 743-854. Clonal diversity may have been underestimated, and the donors were mostly white British, with more females than males.

Remarks on this clone: Its antigen is not known.

Only in-frame clones appear in the TCRdb table, and some are missing; sequencing was by immunoSEQ multiplex PCR. The table has about 86,000 clones, roughly 87% seen once. CDR3 length equals 15 residues. The junction had 2 bases not matched to a gene; V was cut back by 1 base and J by 2 bases. Looked up from germline, CDR1 is SGHDN and CDR2 is FVKESK. The J gene is TRBJ2-1, the V gene TRBV14, with 7 positions matching TRBD2. The sample was peripheral blood, taken 28 days after the second AZD1222 dose. The TCR comes from an adult who received the AZD1222 COVID-19 vaccine. The DNA for the CDR3 is TGTGCCAGCAGCCAAGTCGGGGGGACCTACAATGAGCAGTTCTTC. Residues: CASSQVGGTYNEQFF. Based on the CDR3 plus reference TRBV14 and TRBJ2-1, the full variable domain is EAGVTQFPSHSVIEKGQTVTLRCDPISGHDNLYWYRRVMGKEIKFLLHFVKESKQDESGMPNNRFLAERTGGTYSTLKVQPAELEDSGVYFCASSQVGGTYNEQFFGPGTRLTVL.